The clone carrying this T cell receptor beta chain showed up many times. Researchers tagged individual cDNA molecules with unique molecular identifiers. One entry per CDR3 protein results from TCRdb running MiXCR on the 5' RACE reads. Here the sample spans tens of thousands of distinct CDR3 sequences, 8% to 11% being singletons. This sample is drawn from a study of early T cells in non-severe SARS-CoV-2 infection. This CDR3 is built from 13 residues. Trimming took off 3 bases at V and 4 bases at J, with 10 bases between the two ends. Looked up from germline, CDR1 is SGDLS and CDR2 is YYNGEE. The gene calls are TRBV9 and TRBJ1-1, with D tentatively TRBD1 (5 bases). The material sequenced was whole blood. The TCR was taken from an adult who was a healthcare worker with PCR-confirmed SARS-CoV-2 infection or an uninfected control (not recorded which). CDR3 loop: CASSGGTRTEAFF. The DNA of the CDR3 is TGTGCCAGCAGCGGGGGCACCCGCACTGAAGCTTTCTTT.